This T cell receptor beta chain stems from a study of cytomegalovirus exposure and HLA in healthy donors. Study information: A subsequent analysis stated that the 95 to 150 validation repertoires were run on the same platform as the roughly 620 first-cohort repertoires.

The data were produced by immunoSEQ multiplex PCR, yet TCRdb's version contains in-frame clones alone and is incomplete. The sample includes 200,000 or so clones, 88% seen only once; the top ten take over 2.5%. This clone was detected only a few times. The antigen is not known. Donors were drawn from the approximately 110-subject validation cohort, separate from the approximately 670-subject first cohort. Germline V gene data show CDR1 as SGHAT and CDR2 as FQNNGV. The CDR3 loop spans 14 amino acids. V lost 0 bases to trimming and J lost 2 bases, with 7 bases between them. Points from the study as a whole: In the 100 to 150 validation repertoires, under 95% of cluster scores exceeded 0, per a later analysis. The study listed around 150 cytomegalovirus-associated TCR beta chains.

This clonotype originated in a woman aged 18-35 years in good health and CMV-seronegative. The sample consisted of PBMCs. The chain is built from TRBV11-2 and TRBJ1-2; possible D gene TRBD1, 6 bases. CDR3 in amino acids: CASSLETGNYGYTF. In DNA, the CDR3 is TGTGCCAGCAGCTTAGAAACAGGGAACTATGGCTACACCTTC.